This T cell receptor (beta chain) was recorded in a study of cytomegalovirus exposure and HLA in healthy donors. The study, taken as a whole, reports: Most TCR sequences were rare, but some public TCRs occurred in many donors. The authors listed some 150 TCR beta chains as cytomegalovirus-associated.

As to this clone: Its cognate antigen is unknown.

Germline assignment: CDR1 MNHEY and CDR2 SMNVEV (reference sequence). Trimming removed 8 bases from V and 2 bases from J; junction bases left unmatched: 7. This CDR3 is built from 14 residues. This table comes from immunoSEQ multiplex PCR, and its TCRdb copy is limited to in-frame clones, with some not included. Counted here are 150,000 to 200,000 clones, 85% occurring once; the ten biggest clones make up 16%. This TCR derives from a man aged 18 to 29 in good health and CMV-seropositive. The sequencing input was PBMCs. V and J are TRBV27 and TRBJ2-7, with 9 bases that match TRBD1. This CDR3 reads CASASRTGAYEQYF. DNA for the CDR3: TGTGCCAGCGCTTCTCGGACAGGGGCCTACGAGCAGTACTTC.